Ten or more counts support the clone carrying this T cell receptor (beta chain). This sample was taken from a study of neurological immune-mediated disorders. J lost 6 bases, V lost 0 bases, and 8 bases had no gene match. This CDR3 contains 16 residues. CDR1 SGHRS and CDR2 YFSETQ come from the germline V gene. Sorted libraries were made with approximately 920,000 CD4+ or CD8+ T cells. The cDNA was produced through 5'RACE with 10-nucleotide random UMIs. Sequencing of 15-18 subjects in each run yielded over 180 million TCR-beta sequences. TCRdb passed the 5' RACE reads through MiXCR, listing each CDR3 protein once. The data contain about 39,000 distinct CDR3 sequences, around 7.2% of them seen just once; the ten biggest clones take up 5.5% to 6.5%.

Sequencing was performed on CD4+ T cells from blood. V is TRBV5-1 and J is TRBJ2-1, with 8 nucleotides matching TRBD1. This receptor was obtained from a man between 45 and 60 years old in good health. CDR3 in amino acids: CASSLGAGGVGNEQFF. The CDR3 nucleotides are TGCGCCAGCAGCTTGGGAGCAGGGGGCGTTGGCAATGAGCAGTTCTTC.